This TCR beta chain was captured by sequencing in a study of shared clonotypes between healthy human individuals (dated by TCRdb to the early 2020s). Concerning the study at large: The cohort comprised two women and three men aged 18 to 49 years. For each donor, CD4 naive and CD4 memory were each run on three plates, CD8 naive on two plates, and CD8 memory on one plate. The study deeply sequenced blood TCR repertoires of several healthy adults to estimate repertoire size and the extent of clonotype sharing between individuals. Libraries were prepared and TCR repertoires were sequenced by different laboratories using diverse techniques, in order to increase sequencing depth and limit assay-specific biases. Per donor, leukapheresis produced somewhere between about 0.8 and 9 billion PBMCs.

The research as a whole found: Clonotypes shared by all four sorted-subset donors showed higher generation probabilities than non-shared clonotypes. Sharing across several donors was observed for roughly 5.4% of naive CD4, over 3% of naive CD8, about 2.5% of memory CD4, and around 0.42% of memory CD8 clonotypes. Sampling was restricted to blood, and TCR repertoires in tissues likely differ from the TCR repertoires found in blood. The small number of donors limited the genetic and exposure-history diversity represented. Based on pairwise subsampling, the degree of clonotype sharing among donors was expected to be affected by sequencing depth. Larger estimated clonotype richness was generally found for naive subsets than for memory subsets. Rarefaction of sorted-subset datasets indicated incomplete sequencing despite the large sequencing depth.

Using the deep immunoSEQ assay, multiplex PCR amplified TCR CDR3 regions from genomic DNA. Extracted genomic DNA from each cell subset was distributed evenly across all wells of several immunoSEQ 96-well plates, and each plate was treated as a replicate. For sorted subsets, each replicate PCR was loaded with approximately 0.2 ug genomic DNA, equivalent to about 30,000 T cell genomes. Purified libraries were measured with a Qubit 3.0 fluorometer, size-checked on a Bioanalyzer 2100, and measured again with the KAPA Library Quantification kit. Every immunoSEQ 96-well plate was sequenced on a separate single-read 150-cycle Illumina NextSeq 550 flow cell. Per the source publication's procedure: The immunoSEQ output contained only junctional sequences without quality scores, so filtering could not match that applied to full-length reads. Sequences were annotated with PyIR, a Python wrapper for IgBLAST v1.9, and V/J genes and CDR3 were assigned using IMGT germline references. Reads were filtered out if the reads had weak V/J assignments (E-value above 1e-6), no CDR3, stop codons, out-of-frame junctions, or ambiguous translated residues. V3J clonotypes were defined as sequences sharing the same inferred V gene, J gene, and CDR3 amino acid sequence. The percentage overlap between two repertoires was calculated by dividing the number of shared unique clonotypes by the size of the smaller repertoire. RTK rarefaction, the Chao1 estimator, and Recon v2.1 estimates of unobserved clonotypes were used to assess repertoire richness. OLGA was used to compute generation probabilities for all TCRbeta clonotypes that the gDNA method yielded from a few donors. TCRdb limited this immuneACCESS table to in-frame rearrangements with V and J called. A share of clones is missing; checked studies link under half to unresolved V genes, and the rest is unexplained. V and J calls and clone size are as listed in that table; D and trimming were resolved from the DNA. The sample table lists 1.5 million to 2.5 million clones, roughly 95% of them with a count of one. Jointly, the top ten make up 0.95% to 1.5% of the sample.

Reading from cysteine to phenylalanine, the CDR3 counts 14 amino acids. The DNA shown is the 42-base CDR3, in frame from base 1. The germline V gene (reference sequence) gives CDR1 as SEHNR and CDR2 as FQNEAQ. V is reduced by 0 bases and J by 2 bases, leaving a spacing of 8 bases between them. In the case of this clone: Its recognized antigen is unknown. Within one base of it there is no much larger clone, and no base qualities were kept. Different DNA sequences within this sample yield the same CDR3.

For the CD8 naive samples, CD45RO-negative cells were positively selected for CCR7, yielding a CD45RA+CCR7+ population from which TemRA cells were excluded. The donors were healthy, HIV-negative adults who had no recently reported acute infections or vaccinations. Every donor was a Caucasian adult living in Nashville, Tennessee, USA. Blood was obtained by leukapheresis, after which PBMCs were separated by Ficoll-Histopaque density gradient centrifugation and cryopreserved in liquid nitrogen vapor phase. Analytical flow cytometry was used to check the purity and quantity of every magnetically sorted T cell population. Each sorted fraction had its genomic DNA isolated and then quantified by UV absorbance on a Nanodrop 2000c.

Sequencing was performed on naive CD8+ T cells sorted from blood. The sample's cell subset or site label, decoded: CD45RA+CCR7+. The receptor comes from a man between 18 and 35 years old in good health. The chain is assembled from TRBV7-9 and TRBJ2-7, with the D gene not clear enough to name. The nucleotide sequence reads as follows: TGTGCCAGCAGCTTAGCGGGCAGAGCCTACGAGCAGTACTTC. It codes for CASSLAGRAYEQYF.